Below are 4 T cell receptor beta chains sequenced from a single sample in a study of blood T cell repertoires in COVID-19. TCRdb keeps only in-frame clones here, not all; method: immunoSEQ multiplex PCR. The table shows 110,000 to 150,000 clones, with 87% occurring only once. Sample: peripheral blood. These receptors came from a middle-aged woman with acute or convalescent COVID-19.

V is TRBV30 and J is TRBJ2-7; 9 positions match TRBD1. V lost 1 base and J lost 1; bases outside the gene matches: 2. The CDR3 totals 14 residues. Germline assignment: CDR1 GTSNPN and CDR2 SVGIG (reference sequence). The CDR3 is CAWSAQGASYEQYF. The DNA for the CDR3 is TGTGCCTGGAGTGCACAGGGGGCTTCCTACGAGCAGTACTTC. Full variable domain (missing parts from reference TRBV30 and TRBJ2-7): SQTIHQWPATLVQPVGSPLSLECTVEGTSNPNLYWYRQAAGRGLQLLFYSVGIGQISSEVPQNLSASRPQDRQFILSSKKLLLSDSGFYLCAWSAQGASYEQYFGPGTRLTVT.

J is TRBJ2-1 and V is TRBV10-3; the D is unclear. Trimming left V 4 bases short and J 1 base short, with 11 bases between. The CDR3 loop spans 15 amino acids. CDR1 is ENHRY, CDR2 SYGVKD, per germline. CDR3: CAISGGRESYNEQFF. In DNA form, the CDR3 reads TGTGCCATCAGTGGCGGCAGAGAGTCCTACAATGAGCAGTTCTTC.

The chain has TRBV5-4 and TRBJ2-1; D perhaps matches TRBD1 (5 bases). This CDR3 is built from 16 residues. Germline values: CDR1 SGHNT, CDR2 YYREEE (reference sequence). V lost 0 bases and J lost 1, with 11 bases in between. The CDR3 coding sequence is TGTGCCAGCAGCTTGGAGGGGTTGGCATCCTACAATGAGCAGTTCTTC. Encoded protein: CASSLEGLASYNEQFF.

This clone was seen a single time. The rearrangement uses TRBV9 and TRBJ1-1, with 9 bases lining up with TRBD1. Germline loops: CDR1 SGDLS, CDR2 YYNGEE. V was clipped by 3 bases and J by 7 bases; unmatched bases: 10. This CDR3 is 15 amino acids long. The CDR3 DNA follows: TGTGCCAGCAGCGCCCGCGGGGACAGGGTCGGTGAAGCTTTCTTT. The encoded protein is CASSARGDRVGEAFF.